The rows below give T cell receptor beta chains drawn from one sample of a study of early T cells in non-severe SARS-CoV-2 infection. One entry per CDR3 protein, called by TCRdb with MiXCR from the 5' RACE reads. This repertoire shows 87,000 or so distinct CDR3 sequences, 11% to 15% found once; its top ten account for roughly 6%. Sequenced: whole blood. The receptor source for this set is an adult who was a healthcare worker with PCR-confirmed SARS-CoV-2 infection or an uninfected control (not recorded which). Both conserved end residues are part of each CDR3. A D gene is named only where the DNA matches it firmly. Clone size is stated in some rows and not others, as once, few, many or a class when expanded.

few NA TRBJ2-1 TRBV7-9 TGTGCCAGCAGCGCCTTTCGGGACCACAATGAGCAGTTCTTC CASSAFRDHNEQFF
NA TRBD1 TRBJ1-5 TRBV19 TGTGCCAGTAGTATCCGGACAGGGCTAGGGCAGCCCCAGCATTTT CASSIRTGLGQPQHF
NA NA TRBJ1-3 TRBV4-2 TGTGCCAGCAGCCAAGATTCGGGTGGTCCGGGACTCTCTGGAAACACCATATATTTT CASSQDSGGPGLSGNTIYF
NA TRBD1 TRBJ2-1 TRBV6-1 TGTGCCAGCAGTGAATCAGGGACAGTATACAATGAGCAGTTCTTC CASSESGTVYNEQFF
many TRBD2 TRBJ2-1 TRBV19 TGTGCCAGTAGTCGGGCTAGCGGGCTGCCAAATGAGCAGTTCTTC CASSRASGLPNEQFF
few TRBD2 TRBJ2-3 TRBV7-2 TGTGCCAGCAGCTTCACTAGCGGGGGTGGTGATACGCAGTATTTT CASSFTSGGGDTQYF
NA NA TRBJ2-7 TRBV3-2 TGTGCCAGCAGCCAAGTCTCGAGGGGGCCGTACGAGCAGTACTTC CASSQVSRGPYEQYF
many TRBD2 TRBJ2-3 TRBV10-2 TGCGCCAGCATGCCGGGACTAGCGGGGGGGGATACGCAGTATTTT CASMPGLAGGDTQYF
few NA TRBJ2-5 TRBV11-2 TGTGCCAGCAGCTTCTCCAGCGCGGAGACCCAGTACTTC CASSFSSAETQYF
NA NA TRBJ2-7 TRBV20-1 TGCAGTGCCAGAACGGACGGAGGGTTTCCCGAGCAGTACTTC CSARTDGGFPEQYF
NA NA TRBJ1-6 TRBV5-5 TGTGCCAGCAGTCGGGACCGTATTGACTCACCCCTCCACTTT CASSRDRIDSPLHF
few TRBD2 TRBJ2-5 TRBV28 TGTGCCAGCAGTTTTCACCCGACGGGACTAGCGGGGGAAGAGACCCAGTACTTC CASSFHPTGLAGEETQYF
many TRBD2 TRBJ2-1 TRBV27 TGTGCCATTCATAAGCGGGGTAGGCAGTTCTTC CAIHKRGRQFF
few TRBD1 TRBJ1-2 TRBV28 TGTGCCAGCAGTTCGAGACAGGGCACTAACTATGGCTACACCTTC CASSSRQGTNYGYTF
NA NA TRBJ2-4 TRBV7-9 TGTGCCAGCAGCACGGAGGGGTCCAAAAACATTCAGTACTTC CASSTEGSKNIQYF
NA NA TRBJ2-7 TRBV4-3 TGCGCCAGCAGCCAAGGGGCTAGACCCACCTACGAGCAGTACTTC CASSQGARPTYEQYF
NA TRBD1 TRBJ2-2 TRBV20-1 TGCAGTGCTAGAGCCCCCGGAGAGGCTAGCAGGGGGATTGGGGAGCTGTTTTTT CSARAPGEASRGIGELFF
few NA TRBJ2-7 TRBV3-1 TGTGCCAGCAGCCAAGGGGCTCCCTACGAGCAGTACTTC CASSQGAPYEQYF
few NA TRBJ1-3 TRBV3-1 TGTGCCAGCAGCCGGGACACTCGAAACACCATATATTTT CASSRDTRNTIYF
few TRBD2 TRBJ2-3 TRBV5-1 TGCGCCAGCAGCTTGGGCGGGGGGACTTCAGATACGCAGTATTTT CASSLGGGTSDTQYF
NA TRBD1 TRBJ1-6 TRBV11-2 TGTGCCAGCAGGTCTAACCGACTTGGACAGGGTAATTCACCCCTCCACTTT CASRSNRLGQGNSPLHF
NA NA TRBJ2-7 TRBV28 TGTGCCAGCAGTTCCCGCGGGACAACCTCCTACGAGCAGTACTTC CASSSRGTTSYEQYF
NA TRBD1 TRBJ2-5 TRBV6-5 TGTGCCAGCAGTTTGCATATTTACAGGGGGCTGGTGGAGACCCAGTACTTC CASSLHIYRGLVETQYF
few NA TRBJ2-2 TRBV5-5 TGTGCCAGCAGCCGAGGGGCACAGTCGGGCACCGGGGAGCTGTTTTTT CASSRGAQSGTGELFF
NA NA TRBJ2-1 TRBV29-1 TGCAGCGTTGAAGAGTATGAGCAGTTCTTC CSVEEYEQFF
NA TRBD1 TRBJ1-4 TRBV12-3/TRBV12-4 TGTGCCAGCAGTCCTCAGACAGGGCCACTGTTTTTT CASSPQTGPLFF
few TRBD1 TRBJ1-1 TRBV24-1 TGTGCCACCAGTGGGACAGGGCCTGGGACTGAAGCTTTCTTT CATSGTGPGTEAFF
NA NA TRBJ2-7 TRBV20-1 TGCAGTGCTAGACAGTACGAGCAGTACTTC CSARQYEQYF
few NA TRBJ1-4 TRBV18 TGTGCCAGCTCCGACCCCCCGTCGACAACTAATGAAAAACTGTTTTTT CASSDPPSTTNEKLFF
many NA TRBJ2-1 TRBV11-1 TGTGCCAGCAGCCTCCGGGACTCCGGTGAGCAGTTCTTC CASSLRDSGEQFF
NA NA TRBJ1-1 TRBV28 TGTGCCAGCAGTTTGGGTGGACGAATGAACACTGAAGCTTTCTTT CASSLGGRMNTEAFF
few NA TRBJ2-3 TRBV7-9 TGTGCCAGCAGCCTACCGGCCCCATCAGATACGCAGTATTTT CASSLPAPSDTQYF
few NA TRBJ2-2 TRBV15 TGTGCCGTCCCAGGGATAGAGGGGGAAGGCACCGGGGAGCTGTTTTTT CAVPGIEGEGTGELFF
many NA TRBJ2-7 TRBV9 TGTGCCAGCAGCCCGAGGGACGGAGCCTACGAGCAGTACTTC CASSPRDGAYEQYF
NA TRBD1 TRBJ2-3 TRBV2 TGTGCCAGCAGCCCGACAGGGTTCGCAACAGATACGCAGTATTTT CASSPTGFATDTQYF
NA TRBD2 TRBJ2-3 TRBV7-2 TGTGCCAGCAGCTTAGCCCAAGGACTAGGGGTCACAGATACGCAGTATTTT CASSLAQGLGVTDTQYF
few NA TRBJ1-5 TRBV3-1 TGTGCCAGCAGCCCCCATGGGGGGAGGAATCAGCCCCAGCATTTT CASSPHGGRNQPQHF